Shown below are 16 T cell receptor beta chains from a single sample sequenced in a study of blood T cells in healthy people across ages. Combining a sample-barcoded 5' primer with a J-beta primer mix, a second PCR ran for about 7 to 12 cycles. TCRdb called the 5' RACE reads again in MiXCR, with one record for every CDR3 protein. The sample has about 1,400,000 distinct CDR3 sequences; roughly 45% are singletons. The sample taken for sequencing was blood. The receptors were gathered from a woman under 30 in good health.

The V call is TRBV6-4, the J call TRBJ1-1; a possible D gene is TRBD1 (5 bases). The CDR3 runs 15 residues. V lost 0 bases to trimming and J lost 2 bases, with 10 bases between them. Per the germline V gene, CDR1 is MRHNA and CDR2 is SNTAGT. The CDR3 protein is CASSDSGVSNTEAFF. The CDR3 DNA reads TGTGCCAGCAGTGACTCGGGGGTCTCTAACACTGAAGCTTTCTTT.

V gene TRBV4-1 combines with J gene TRBJ1-2; D ambiguous. Germline CDR1 MGHRA, CDR2 YSYEKL. The CDR3 sequence is 16 residues long. The V and J ends lost 0 bases and 8 bases respectively, with 19 bases between them. This CDR3 reads CASSQDRAGIREGYTF. The CDR3 nucleotides read TGCGCCAGCAGCCAAGATCGTGCGGGGATTCGGGAGGGCTACACCTTC.

V is TRBV7-9 and J is TRBJ1-1, with D perhaps TRBD1 (6 bases). The V gene lost 5 bases and the J gene lost 3 bases, with 16 bases spanning the gap. The CDR3 has 15 residues. Germline lookup yields CDR1 SEHNR and CDR2 FQNEAQ (reference sequence). The CDR3 DNA follows: TGTGCCAGCAGCGGACGGACAGTGGGGGACACTGAAGCTTTCTTT. Protein product: CASSGRTVGDTEAFF.

A remark on this clonotype: At one boundary the junction diverges from the germline segment, which might be a read error. The V call is TRBV7-2, the J call TRBJ2-1; 13 nucleotides agree with TRBD2. The CDR3 spans 18 residues. Looked up from germline, CDR1 is SGHTA and CDR2 is FQGNSA. The CDR3: CAGSARTSGRAGYNEQFF. The CDR3 DNA follows: TGTGCCGGCAGCGCCCGGACTAGCGGGAGAGCAGGTTACAATGAGCAGTTCTTC.

This clonotype was recorded a few times. This sequence joins TRBV6-6 and TRBJ2-5; 9 bases match TRBD1. V shed 1 base, J shed 4 bases, and the junction held 7 bases outside the gene matches. The CDR3 loop spans 16 amino acids. Germline CDR1 MNHNY, CDR2 SVGAGI (reference sequence). The DNA of the CDR3 is TGTGCCAGCAGTTACTTTGGGACAGGGATTGGAGAGACCCAGTACTTC. Its translation is CASSYFGTGIGETQYF.

The sample holds many counts of this clonotype. J is TRBJ1-1 and V is TRBV9; D is uncertain. Germline V gene lookup returns CDR1 SGDLS and CDR2 YYNGEE. This CDR3 contains 15 residues. V was cut by 0 bases and J by 0 bases, with 9 bases left in between. The CDR3 spells CASSVVPDLNTEAFF. The CDR3 coding sequence is TGTGCCAGCAGCGTAGTTCCTGACCTGAACACTGAAGCTTTCTTT.

This chain connects TRBV6-4 to TRBJ2-2; no firm D call. The germline V and J ends were trimmed by 0 bases and 6 bases, with 11 bases remaining between them. This CDR3 comprises 15 residues. Germline V CDR1 and CDR2: MRHNA, SNTAGT. CDR3 bases: TGTGCCAGCAGTGACTCCACAGTCGGCGCCGGGGAGCTGTTTTTT. Amino acid sequence: CASSDSTVGAGELFF.

This sequence joins TRBV7-2 and TRBJ2-1, with D tentatively TRBD1 (5 bases). In germline, CDR1 is SGHTA, CDR2 FQGNSA. The CDR3 has 16 amino acids. Trimming shortened V by 2 bases and J by 2 bases, and 13 bases separated the two germline ends. CDR3 in amino acids: CASSLMGQSAYNEQFF. The CDR3 DNA reads as TGTGCCAGCAGCTTAATGGGGCAGTCCGCCTACAATGAGCAGTTCTTC.

This chain joins TRBV2 and TRBJ1-1; no reliable D call. Germline V gene lookup returns CDR1 SNHLY and CDR2 FYNNEI. V was trimmed by 6 bases and J by 0 bases, leaving 8 bases between them. The CDR3 length is 13 residues. The chain's CDR3 is CASRVILNTEAFF. The CDR3 DNA is TGTGCCAGCAGGGTCATCCTGAACACTGAAGCTTTCTTT.

This clonotype has only a few counts. This chain links TRBV5-1 with TRBJ2-1, with 8 bases that match TRBD2. The CDR3 runs to 15 residues. From germline, CDR1 is SGHRS and CDR2 YFSETQ. Trimming cost V 4 bases and J 8 bases; bases outside gene matches: 11. The CDR3 DNA reads as TGCGCCAGCAGCCACTTGTCAGCGGGAGAATATGAGCAGTTCTTC. This codes for CASSHLSAGEYEQFF.

This clonotype has just a few counts. V and J are TRBV12-3 or TRBV12-4 and TRBJ2-7, with TRBD1 identical over 7 bases. The J call may be mistaken, given a closer DNA end match to TRBJ2-5. CDR3 length equals 15 residues. Written as DNA, the CDR3 is TGTGCCAGCAGTTTCGGGACAGCCTCCGGGGAGACCCAGTACTTC. As protein: CASSFGTASGETQYF.

The chain uses TRBV2 and TRBJ2-5, with TRBD1 as a possible D gene (6 bases). The J call is in doubt because the DNA end fits TRBJ2-7 better. The germline V gene has CDR1 SNHLY and CDR2 FYNNEI. The CDR3 consists of 12 residues. The CDR3 region is CASGQTPYEQYF. The CDR3 DNA sequence: TGTGCCAGTGGACAGACTCCCTACGAGCAGTACTTC.

This rearrangement joins TRBV27 to TRBJ2-3; TRBD2 aligns across 10 bases. Germline V gene lookup returns CDR1 MNHEY and CDR2 SMNVEV (reference sequence). The CDR3 length is 17 residues. With 6 bases clipped from V and 4 bases from J, the junction kept 13 bases outside the gene matches. In DNA form, the CDR3 reads TGTGCCAGCAGCCCCTTCGGGCTAGCGGGAGTAGCAGATACGCAGTATTTT. Encoded protein: CASSPFGLAGVADTQYF.

This clonotype turned up a few times. The gene calls are TRBV28 and TRBJ1-6; TRBD1 matches at 9 bases. The CDR3 extends over 15 amino acids. Germline-derived CDR1 and CDR2 are MDHEN and SYDVKM. V trimming: 4 bases; J trimming: 5 bases; junction bases outside the gene matches: 3. The CDR3: CASSYDRGNNSPLHF. Here the CDR3 DNA reads TGTGCCAGCAGTTACGACAGGGGGAATAATTCACCCCTCCACTTT.

This clonotype occurred a few times. The chain carries TRBV27 and TRBJ1-1; tentative D call: TRBD1 (5 bases). CDR3 length: 16 residues. V shed 5 bases and J shed 3 bases, with 19 bases lying between them. The germline gives CDR1 MNHEY, CDR2 SMNVEV (reference sequence). In DNA form, the CDR3 reads TGTGCCAGCAGTCCCTCCGGCAGGGCCACTTACACTGAAGCTTTCTTT. It is translated as CASSPSGRATYTEAFF.

The J gene is TRBJ2-1, the V gene TRBV20-1, with a possible D match to TRBD2 (5 bases). Germline CDR1 and CDR2: DFQATT and SNEGSKA (reference sequence). The CDR3 length is 15 residues. Deletions cut 7 bases from V and 7 bases from J, with 23 bases between. The CDR3 reads CSVTPFSGGRNEQFF. The CDR3 nucleotides are TGCAGTGTAACACCATTTTCAGGAGGTCGGAATGAGCAGTTCTTC.